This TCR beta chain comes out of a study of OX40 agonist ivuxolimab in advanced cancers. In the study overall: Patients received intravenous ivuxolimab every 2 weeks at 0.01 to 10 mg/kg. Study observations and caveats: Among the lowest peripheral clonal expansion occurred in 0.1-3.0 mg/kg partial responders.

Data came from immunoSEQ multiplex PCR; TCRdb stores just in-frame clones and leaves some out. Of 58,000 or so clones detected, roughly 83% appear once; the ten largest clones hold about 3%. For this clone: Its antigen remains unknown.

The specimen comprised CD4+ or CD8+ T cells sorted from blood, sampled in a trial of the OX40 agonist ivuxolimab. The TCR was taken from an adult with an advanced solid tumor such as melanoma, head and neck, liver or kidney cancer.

CDR3 nucleotides: TGTGCCAGCAGTGAAGGTGGGGGGCAGAACAATGAGCAGTTCTTC. Protein: CASSEGGGQNNEQFF. The gene calls are TRBV6-1 and TRBJ2-1; either TRBD1 or TRBD2 may supply D (6 bases each). The CDR3 spans 15 residues. The germline CDR1 and CDR2 sequences are MNHNS and SASEGT. Trimming took off 1 base at V and 5 bases at J, with 12 bases between the two ends.